The 29 T cell receptor beta chains below come from one sample, sequenced in a study of radiation and T cells in renal cell carcinoma. Described time point: blood 2 weeks post-SBRT. Noted treatment: 15 Gy SBRT to primary tumor, nephrectomy 4 weeks later. Only in-frame clones appear in the TCRdb table, and some are missing; sequencing was by immunoSEQ multiplex PCR. The table includes about 49,000 clones, 80% detected once. Source: blood, taken from a patient whose treatment included radiotherapy and nephrectomy. Every receptor here comes from a woman in her 70s with renal cell carcinoma.

The genes are TRBV6-5 and TRBJ1-3; 8 bases agree with TRBD1. CDR3 size: 15 residues. Germline V gene sequence: CDR1 MNHEY, CDR2 SVGAGI. Trimming cost V 0 bases and J 4 bases; bases outside gene matches: 2. Here the CDR3 DNA reads TGTGCCAGCAGTTACTCGGACAGGGCCGGAAACACCATATATTTT. Its translation is CASSYSDRAGNTIYF.

The chain combines TRBV6-5 with TRBJ1-2, with D unclear. Germline assignment: CDR1 MNHEY and CDR2 SVGAGI. The CDR3 loop spans 13 amino acids. The germline V and J ends were trimmed by 7 bases and 3 bases, with 12 bases remaining between them. The CDR3 nucleotides read TGTGCCAGCACCCCTGAGGACTACTATGGCTACACCTTC. Translating it yields CASTPEDYYGYTF.

The chain employs TRBV14 and TRBJ2-7; unclear D gene. Germline CDR1 and CDR2: SGHDN and FVKESK. This CDR3 has 10 residues. Trimming left V 4 bases short and J 6 bases short, with 4 bases between. The DNA of the CDR3 is TGTGCCAGCAGCCCCCTCGAGCAGTACTTC. Its protein product is CASSPLEQYF. The variable domain in full, with the rest retrieved from reference TRBV14 and TRBJ2-7, is EAGVTQFPSHSVIEKGQTVTLRCDPISGHDNLYWYRRVMGKEIKFLLHFVKESKQDESGMPNNRFLAERTGGTYSTLKVQPAELEDSGVYFCASSPLEQYFGPGTRLTVT.

The chain is built from TRBV6-4 and TRBJ2-7; 7 bases map to TRBD1. Germline V CDR1 and CDR2: MRHNA, SNTAGT. The V segment lost 5 bases and the J segment 3 bases; nucleotides outside the gene matches: 10. This CDR3 has 15 amino acids. DNA for the CDR3: TGTGCCAGCAGTACCCCCGGGACAGATGACTACGAGCAGTACTTC. This translates into CASSTPGTDDYEQYF.

The chain is built from TRBV27 and TRBJ1-1; 7 bases map to TRBD1. Germline CDR1 is MNHEY and CDR2 is SMNVEV (reference sequence). V lost 6 bases, J lost 6 bases, and 13 bases stayed unmatched. The CDR3 length is 15 residues. In DNA form, the CDR3 reads TGTGCCAGCAGCCAGACAGGGACAACGGGTGCTGAAGCTTTCTTT. It codes for CASSQTGTTGAEAFF.

The rearrangement uses TRBV7-9 and TRBJ2-1, with D possibly TRBD2 on 6 matching bases. The CDR3 loop spans 17 amino acids. Trimming pared 0 bases from V and 0 bases from J, leaving 12 bases between. Looked up from germline, CDR1 is SEHNR and CDR2 is FQNEAQ (reference sequence). DNA for the CDR3: TGTGCCAGCAGCTTAGCGCGGGGCAGCAGCTCCTACAATGAGCAGTTCTTC. Encoded protein: CASSLARGSSSYNEQFF.

The chain couples TRBV5-8 to TRBJ2-1, with D perhaps matching TRBD1 (6 bases). Germline CDR1 and CDR2: SGHTS and YDEGEE. Trimming removed 3 bases at V and 0 bases at J, with 16 bases between. CDR3 length: 17 amino acids. The CDR3 coding sequence is TGTGCCAGCAGCTCAGAGGTCAGGGGCCGCTCCTACAATGAGCAGTTCTTC. This encodes CASSSEVRGRSYNEQFF.

This chain connects TRBV7-9 to TRBJ2-1; 13 nucleotides agree with TRBD2. Looked up from germline, CDR1 is SEHNR and CDR2 is FQNEAQ (reference sequence). This CDR3 has 16 amino acids. The junction had 7 bases not matched to a gene; V was cut back by 5 bases and J by 6 bases. The CDR3, as DNA: TGTGCCAGCAGCCCACGACTAGCGGGAGGCGTCAATGAGCAGTTCTTC. Its translation: CASSPRLAGGVNEQFF.

The chain combines TRBV5-4 with TRBJ2-3, with D perhaps matching TRBD2 (6 bases). Germline CDR1 and CDR2: SGHNT and YYREEE (reference sequence). The V gene lost 0 bases and the J gene lost 4 bases, with 15 bases spanning the gap. The CDR3 runs 16 residues. CDR3 nucleotide sequence: TGTGCCAGCAGCTTGGAGCCGGGAGAGACACCAGATACGCAGTATTTT. Translation gives CASSLEPGETPDTQYF.

This chain links TRBV7-8 with TRBJ2-7; 8 positions match TRBD1. The CDR3 extends over 15 amino acids. Germline V gives CDR1 SGHVS, CDR2 FQNEAQ. V trimming: 4 bases; J trimming: 3 bases; junction bases outside the gene matches: 8. CDR3 in DNA: TGTGCCAGCAGCTCGCAGCGACAGGGGAACTACGAGCAGTACTTC. Translation: CASSSQRQGNYEQYF.

This sequence joins TRBV30 and TRBJ2-5; 9 bases align to TRBD1. The germline V gene encodes CDR1 GTSNPN and CDR2 SVGIG (reference sequence). The CDR3 has 16 amino acids. V trimming: 4 bases; J trimming: 2 bases; junction bases outside the gene matches: 11. The CDR3 DNA follows: TGTGCCTGGATTTCAACGGGACAGGGATTACAAGAGACCCAGTACTTC. It specifies CAWISTGQGLQETQYF.

The chain is built from TRBV7-6 and TRBJ2-7; 8 bases align to TRBD2. After removal of 0 bases from V and 2 bases from J, the junction contained 6 bases not matched to a gene. Germline V CDR1 and CDR2: SGHVS, FNYEAQ. The CDR3 extends over 16 amino acids. The CDR3 protein is CASSLASGRRTYEQYF. The DNA of the CDR3 is TGTGCCAGCAGCTTAGCGAGCGGGAGACGGACCTACGAGCAGTACTTC.

The V and J genes are TRBV6-6 and TRBJ1-2; D is ambiguous. Germline loops: CDR1 MNHNY, CDR2 SVGAGI (reference sequence). V lost 8 bases to trimming and J lost 1 base, with 8 bases between them. This CDR3 is built from 12 residues. The CDR3 coding sequence is TGTGCCAGCGGTGAGGATAACTATGGCTACACCTTC. Translation gives CASGEDNYGYTF.

This clone was seen a handful of times. The rearrangement joins TRBV7-2 to TRBJ1-3; maybe TRBD1 (5 bases). Per germline, CDR1 SGHTA and CDR2 FQGNSA. CDR3 length: 17 residues. V was shortened by 4 bases and J by 0 bases, with 16 bases between the two germline ends. The CDR3 nucleotides read TGTGCCAGCAGCTCCCTGTACAGGCACGCCTCTGGAAACACCATATATTTT. Protein: CASSSLYRHASGNTIYF.

V gene TRBV7-8 combines with J gene TRBJ1-1; D ambiguous. The germline V gene has CDR1 SGHVS and CDR2 FQNEAQ. This CDR3 has 14 residues. V gave up 1 base and J gave up 9 bases, with 15 bases separating them. This CDR3 is CASSLGANPRQAFF. CDR3 bases: TGTGCCAGCAGCTTAGGCGCCAATCCCCGACAAGCTTTCTTT.

The sample holds a few counts of this clone. The chain employs TRBV11-2 and TRBJ2-2; 13 bases are shared with TRBD2. This CDR3 is built from 16 residues. Germline assignment: CDR1 SGHAT and CDR2 FQNNGV. The junction had 3 bases not matched to a gene; V was cut back by 2 bases and J by 6 bases. The CDR3 coding sequence is TGTGCCAGCAGCTTATCGACTAGCGGGAGGTCCGGGGAGCTGTTTTTT. Amino acid sequence: CASSLSTSGRSGELFF.

This chain connects TRBV6-1 to TRBJ2-7; D tentatively fits TRBD1 or TRBD2 (5 bases each). Germline lookup yields CDR1 MNHNS and CDR2 SASEGT. Trimming pared 3 bases from V and 0 bases from J, leaving 9 bases between. The CDR3 runs 14 residues. CDR3 protein: CASSDPGTSYEQYF. DNA for the CDR3: TGTGCCAGCAGTGACCCAGGGACCTCCTACGAGCAGTACTTC.

The chain links TRBV19 to TRBJ1-1; 7 bases align to TRBD1. This CDR3 is built from 14 residues. In germline, CDR1 is LNHDA, CDR2 SQIVND (reference sequence). The junction had 12 bases not matched to a gene; V was cut back by 5 bases and J by 9 bases. The CDR3 region is CASSDRQGMVKAFF. The CDR3 coding sequence is TGTGCCAGTAGTGACAGACAGGGAATGGTGAAAGCTTTCTTT.

This clone occurred a few times. V usage is TRBV5-1 and J usage is TRBJ2-5; D uncertain. From germline, CDR1 is SGHRS and CDR2 YFSETQ. V was shortened by 0 bases and J by 0 bases, with 9 bases between the two germline ends. The CDR3 is 15 residues long. This chain's CDR3 is CASSLGSWNQETQYF. The CDR3 nucleotides are TGCGCCAGCAGCTTGGGATCGTGGAACCAAGAGACCCAGTACTTC.

The chain is built from TRBV6-5 and TRBJ1-1; 7 bases line up with TRBD1. This CDR3 contains 15 residues. Germline trimming cut 6 bases from V and 0 bases from J; bases unmatched to any gene: 7. Looked up from germline, CDR1 is MNHEY and CDR2 is SVGAGI. The CDR3 sequence: CASSQGQTMNTEAFF. The CDR3 DNA follows: TGTGCCAGCAGCCAGGGACAGACCATGAACACTGAAGCTTTCTTT.

The rearrangement joins TRBV6-1 to TRBJ1-5; D not certain. Germline V lookup: CDR1 MNHNS, CDR2 SASEGT. V lost 7 bases and J lost 4, with 8 bases in between. CDR3 length equals 12 residues. The CDR3 DNA reads as TGTGCCAGCAATCCCCTAAATCAGCCCCAGCATTTT. As protein: CASNPLNQPQHF.

The chain recombines TRBV5-4 with TRBJ2-7; D tentatively reads TRBD1 or TRBD2 (5 bases each). The V gene lost 0 bases and the J gene lost 3 bases, with 10 bases spanning the gap. Germline values: CDR1 SGHNT, CDR2 YYREEE (reference sequence). This CDR3 spans 14 amino acids. CDR3 sequence: CASSLAGPGYEQYF. DNA for the CDR3: TGTGCCAGCAGCTTGGCGGGGCCGGGCTACGAGCAGTACTTC.

The rearrangement links TRBV19 to TRBJ2-5, with 10 bases matching TRBD1. Germline V gene data show CDR1 as LNHDA and CDR2 as SQIVND (reference sequence). The CDR3 is made up of 14 amino acids. V was clipped by 8 bases and J by 7 bases; unmatched bases: 10. The CDR3 here is CASRDNRDRGTQYF. CDR3 bases: TGTGCCAGTCGGGATAACCGGGACAGGGGGACCCAGTACTTC.

This clone has more than one count but fewer than ten. The chain carries TRBV10-3 and TRBJ2-6; D might be TRBD2 (6 bases). Looked up from germline, CDR1 is ENHRY and CDR2 is SYGVKD. The CDR3 is 17 residues long. V was shortened by 6 bases and J by 1 base, with 16 bases between the two germline ends. The CDR3 DNA reads TGTGCCATCAGCGACCGGGAGTCACCTTCTGGGGCCAACGTCCTGACTTTC. Translated: CAISDRESPSGANVLTF.

The rearrangement joins TRBV6-4 to TRBJ2-7; 12 nucleotides line up with TRBD2. The CDR3 is 17 residues long. In germline, CDR1 is MRHNA, CDR2 SNTAGT. V shed 3 bases, J shed 4 bases, and the junction held 10 bases outside the gene matches. The CDR3 coding sequence is TGTGCCAGCAGTGATTCTTGGCTAGCGGGAGGGAATTACGAGCAGTACTTC. Translated: CASSDSWLAGGNYEQYF.

This clone was seen a single time. CDR3 nucleotides: TGTGCCAGCAGTTACTCTCCCCCGGCCGATGGCTACACCTTC. Its protein is CASSYSPPADGYTF. The chain links TRBV6-5 to TRBJ1-2; the D is unclear. Germline loops: CDR1 MNHEY, CDR2 SVGAGI. The V gene lost 0 bases and the J gene lost 6 bases, with 11 bases spanning the gap. This CDR3 contains 14 residues.

This clone was seen once. V usage is TRBV29-1 and J usage is TRBJ2-7, with no clear D. Trimming removed 4 bases from V and 2 bases from J, with 6 bases in between. The CDR3 is made up of 11 amino acids. Germline V CDR1 and CDR2: SQVTM, ANQGSEA. CDR3 bases: TGCAGCGTTGGACATCCCTACGAGCAGTACTTC. The encoded protein is CSVGHPYEQYF.

V usage is TRBV2 and J usage is TRBJ1-2; D might be TRBD1 (5 bases). Germline V gene data show CDR1 as SNHLY and CDR2 as FYNNEI. The CDR3 has 13 residues. The germline V and J ends were trimmed by 2 bases and 6 bases, with 10 bases remaining between them. The chain's CDR3 is CASSEPPGNGYTF. The CDR3 DNA reads TGTGCCAGCAGTGAACCCCCAGGGAATGGCTACACCTTC.

V gene TRBV7-7 combines with J gene TRBJ2-1, with TRBD2 matching over 12 bases. This CDR3 has 18 amino acids. Germline values: CDR1 SSHAT, CDR2 FNYEAQ (reference sequence). V dropped 1 base and J dropped 4; count of bases not matched to a gene: 8. DNA for the CDR3: TGTGCCAGCAGCTTAGACTTTTCCGGGACTAGCGGGTACAATGAGCAGTTCTTC. Its protein is CASSLDFSGTSGYNEQFF. Full variable domain (rest looked up from reference TRBV7-7 and TRBJ2-1): GAGVSQSPRYKVTKRGQDVTLRCDPISSHATLYWYQQALGQGPEFLTYFNYEAQPDKSGLPSDRFSAERPEGSISTLTIQRTEQRDSAMYRCASSLDFSGTSGYNEQFFGPGTRLTVL.